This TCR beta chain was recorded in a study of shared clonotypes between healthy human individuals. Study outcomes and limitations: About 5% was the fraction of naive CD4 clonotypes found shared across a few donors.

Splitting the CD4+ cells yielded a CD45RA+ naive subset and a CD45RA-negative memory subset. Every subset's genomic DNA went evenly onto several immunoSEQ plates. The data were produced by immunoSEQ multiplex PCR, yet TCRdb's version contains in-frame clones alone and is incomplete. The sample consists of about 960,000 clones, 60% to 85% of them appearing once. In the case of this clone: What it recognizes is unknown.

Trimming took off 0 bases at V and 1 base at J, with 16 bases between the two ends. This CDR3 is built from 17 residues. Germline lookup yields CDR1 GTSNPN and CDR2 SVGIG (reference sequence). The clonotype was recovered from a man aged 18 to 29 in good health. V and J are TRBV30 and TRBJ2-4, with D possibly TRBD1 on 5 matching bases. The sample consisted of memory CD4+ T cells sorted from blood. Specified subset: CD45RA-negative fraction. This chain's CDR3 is CAWSVRIGVRAKNIQYF. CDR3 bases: TGTGCCTGGAGTGTCAGAATAGGGGTCCGGGCCAAAAACATTCAGTACTTC.